A single sample gave rise to the 3 T cell receptor beta chains below, sequenced in a study of cytomegalovirus exposure and HLA in healthy donors. This PCR relied on a set of 60 Vbeta primers and 13 Jbeta primers. Method: immunoSEQ multiplex PCR; TCRdb's copy keeps in-frame clones and lacks some. The data hold 150,000 to 180,000 clones, with roughly 80% observed a single time. Sequencing was carried out using PBMCs. The receptors were sampled from a woman in her 40s in good health and CMV-seronegative.

The chain recombines TRBV30 with TRBJ2-1, with 7 bases aligning to TRBD2. The CDR3 contains 15 residues. Unmatched junction bases numbered 8, after V lost 2 bases and J lost 4 bases. Looked up from germline, CDR1 is GTSNPN and CDR2 is SVGIG (reference sequence). CDR3 coding DNA: TGTGCCTGGAGTAAACAAGCGGGGCTTTACAATGAGCAGTTCTTC. Amino acids: CAWSKQAGLYNEQFF.

CDR3 bases: TGTGCCAGTAGTATAGTAAGGGGACTCCAGAACACTGAAGCTTTCTTT. Protein: CASSIVRGLQNTEAFF. The J gene is TRBJ1-1, the V gene TRBV19; tentatively, D is TRBD1 (5 bases). Trimming removed 1 base from V and 1 base from J, with 13 bases in between. This CDR3 is built from 16 residues. The V gene's germline CDR1 is LNHDA and CDR2 SQIVND (reference sequence).

CDR3 nucleotides: TGTGCCAGCAGCCTGAACAGGGGTCAGCCCCAGCATTTT. Translation gives CASSLNRGQPQHF. The chain couples TRBV7-2 to TRBJ1-5, with 7 bases fitting TRBD1. Trimming at V came to 5 bases and at J to 6 bases, leaving 4 bases not matched to a gene. The CDR3 length is 13 residues. Germline CDR1 reads SGHTA; CDR2 reads FQGNSA.